The clone carrying this TCR beta chain was picked up one time. The CDR3 runs to 14 residues. Trimming took 8 bases from V and 7 from J; bases not matched to a gene: 8. The germline V gene has CDR1 SGHRS and CDR2 YFSETQ. Profiling relied on immunoSEQ multiplex PCR, and the TCRdb table lists in-frame clones only, not all of them. The sample has 450,000 to 500,000 clones; around 87% are singletons. This entry belongs to a study of blood T cell repertoires in COVID-19. About the research overall: Samples came from the United States, Italy and Spain, spanning acute and convalescent COVID-19. From T cells, B-cell-depleted T cells, or PBMCs came the material, which was cDNA or gDNA.

Each participant's cohort was designated according to participant-reported clinical history. Recovered participants had two consecutive negative NP/OP PCR tests, healthcare professional clearance, or symptom resolution. The V call is TRBV5-1, the J call TRBJ1-6; 8 nucleotides match TRBD1. The receptor comes from a woman under 30 who had recovered from COVID-19. The sample comprised PBMCs or T cells enriched from blood (not recorded which). The CDR3 here is CASAQGVGNSPLHF. The CDR3 nucleotides are TGCGCCAGTGCACAGGGGGTCGGAAATTCACCCCTCCACTTT.